This entry lists 21 T cell receptor beta chains sequenced from one sample in a study of cytomegalovirus exposure and HLA in healthy donors. Researchers ran the PCR with 60 Vbeta and 13 Jbeta primers. TCRdb's copy holds only in-frame clones and misses some; the assay was immunoSEQ multiplex PCR. The sample is made up of 70,000 to 85,000 clones, and the top ten hold 6.5% to 8.5% of it. The sample was PBMCs. Receptor source: a female donor in good health and CMV-seropositive.

The chain combines TRBV29-1 with TRBJ2-7; maybe TRBD2 (5 bases). With 4 bases removed from V and 3 bases from J, the gap between germline ends came to 13 bases. Germline V gene sequence: CDR1 SQVTM, CDR2 ANQGSEA. There are 13 residues in the CDR3. CDR3 bases: TGCAGCGTTGCGGACGGGAAGTTCTACGAGCAGTACTTC. Its protein product is CSVADGKFYEQYF.

The chain couples TRBV11-2 to TRBJ2-7; 11 bases agree with TRBD2. V dropped 1 base and J dropped 1; count of bases not matched to a gene: 12. From germline, CDR1 is SGHAT and CDR2 FQNNGV. The CDR3 consists of 19 residues. CDR3 sequence reads: CASSLGLLAGGSHSYEQYF. In DNA, the CDR3 is TGTGCCAGCAGCTTAGGCCTGCTAGCGGGGGGTTCCCATTCCTACGAGCAGTACTTC. The full variable domain, in which reference TRBV11-2 and TRBJ2-7 provide the parts outside the CDR3, is EAGVAQSPRYKIIEKRQSVAFWCNPISGHATLYWYQQILGQGPKLLIQFQNNGVVDDSQLPKDRFSAERLKGVDSTLKIQPAKLEDSAVYLCASSLGLLAGGSHSYEQYFGPGTRLTVT.

The chain is built from TRBV7-2 and TRBJ2-2; the D gene is possibly TRBD2 (5 bases). CDR3 length equals 14 residues. The V end was cut by 5 bases, the J end by 6 bases, with 13 bases between. The germline gives CDR1 SGHTA, CDR2 FQGNSA. This chain's CDR3 is CASSVTRTAGELFF. The CDR3 DNA sequence: TGTGCCAGCAGCGTTACTAGAACCGCCGGGGAGCTGTTTTTT.

CDR3 nucleotide sequence: TGTGCCAGTAGTATAGATCTCGGTAGATCCTACGAGCAGTACTTC. The encoded protein is CASSIDLGRSYEQYF. The V call is TRBV19, the J call TRBJ2-7, with D uncertain. CDR1 is LNHDA, CDR2 SQIVND, per germline (reference sequence). The CDR3 contains 15 residues. With 0 bases removed from V and 1 base from J, the gap between germline ends came to 10 bases.

The rearrangement links TRBV7-6 to TRBJ2-1; a possible D gene is TRBD2 (6 bases). The germline V and J ends were trimmed by 1 base and 1 base, with 8 bases remaining between them. This CDR3 comprises 15 residues. Germline V gene sequence: CDR1 SGHVS, CDR2 FNYEAQ. The CDR3 DNA is TGTGCCAGCAGCTTAGTTGGGGGGTCCTACAATGAGCAGTTCTTC. Protein product: CASSLVGGSYNEQFF.

The rearrangement joins TRBV4-3 to TRBJ2-7, with D perhaps TRBD1 (5 bases). Germline values: CDR1 LGHNA, CDR2 YSLEER. Trimming cost V 4 bases and J 5 bases, with 15 bases left between them. This CDR3 spans 14 amino acids. DNA for the CDR3: TGCGCCAGCAGCCTGCAGGGCTTTGGGGACGAGCAGTACTTC. Protein product: CASSLQGFGDEQYF.

V and J are TRBV9 and TRBJ1-2, with D possibly TRBD1 on 5 matching bases. Germline V gene lookup returns CDR1 SGDLS and CDR2 YYNGEE. The V end was cut by 0 bases, the J end by 4 bases, with 22 bases between. There are 18 residues in the CDR3. The CDR3 here is CASSVGSFSGSSGYGYTF. Here the CDR3 DNA reads TGTGCCAGCAGCGTAGGGTCCTTCTCAGGGTCATCCGGCTATGGCTACACCTTC.

The gene calls are TRBV27 and TRBJ1-4; 7 bases agree with TRBD1. The CDR3 runs 15 residues. V gave up 6 bases and J gave up 5 bases; unmatched junction bases: 9. Germline CDR1 MNHEY, CDR2 SMNVEV (reference sequence). The DNA of the CDR3 is TGTGCCAGCAGCCAGAACAGGGGACCGAATGAAAAACTGTTTTTT. Protein product: CASSQNRGPNEKLFF.

CDR3 coding DNA: TGTGCCAGCAGCCCCCCAATAGCGGGACCTTACGAGCAGTACTTC. It yields the protein CASSPPIAGPYEQYF. This rearrangement joins TRBV6-5 to TRBJ2-7; TRBD2 matches 8 bases. Germline V gene sequence: CDR1 MNHEY, CDR2 SVGAGI. J was trimmed by 4 bases and V by 6 bases; bases with no gene match: 11. The CDR3 totals 15 residues.

The chain combines TRBV30 with TRBJ2-1; TRBD2 is a possible D gene (6 bases). This CDR3 spans 14 amino acids. V was clipped by 0 bases and J by 3 bases, with 9 bases between them. CDR1 and CDR2 (germline): GTSNPN, SVGIG (reference sequence). The CDR3 spells CAWSVGTLYNEQFF. CDR3 DNA: TGTGCCTGGAGTGTAGGGACTCTCTACAATGAGCAGTTCTTC.

J is TRBJ1-5 and V is TRBV4-3, with 10 bases fitting TRBD1. V lost 4 bases to trimming and J lost 5 bases; unmatched junction nucleotides: 5. This CDR3 is 15 amino acids long. Germline CDR1 LGHNA, CDR2 YSLEER. The CDR3 loop reads CASSPGTGDYQPQHF. DNA of the CDR3: TGCGCCAGCAGCCCCGGGACAGGGGATTATCAGCCCCAGCATTTT.

This sequence joins TRBV7-8 and TRBJ2-7; 8 bases are a match to TRBD2. This CDR3 comprises 14 residues. Germline V gives CDR1 SGHVS, CDR2 FQNEAQ. With V trimmed by 5 bases and J by 6 bases, 9 bases remained unmatched. The CDR3 loop is CASSGGLVPAEQYF. The CDR3 DNA reads TGTGCCAGCAGCGGGGGACTAGTCCCCGCCGAGCAGTACTTC. The variable domain in full, completed from reference TRBV7-8 and TRBJ2-7, reads GAGVSQSPRYKVAKRGQDVALRCDPISGHVSLFWYQQALGQGPEFLTYFQNEAQLDKSGLPSDRFFAERPEGSVSTLKIQRTQQEDSAVYLCASSGGLVPAEQYFGPGTRLTVT.

The chain recombines TRBV28 with TRBJ1-5; tentative D call: TRBD1 (5 bases). Trimming left V 8 bases short and J 0 bases short, with 17 bases between. This CDR3 contains 16 residues. Germline V CDR1 and CDR2: MDHEN, SYDVKM. The CDR3 DNA reads TGTGCCAGCCTTCTTGGGGGGTTTAATAGCAATCAGCCCCAGCATTTT. Protein: CASLLGGFNSNQPQHF.

The V and J genes are TRBV25-1 and TRBJ2-7, with D possibly TRBD1 on 5 matching bases. This CDR3 has 14 amino acids. Trimming cost V 3 bases and J 2 bases, with 11 bases left between them. Germline V lookup: CDR1 MGHDK, CDR2 SYGVNS. The CDR3 region has the DNA TGTGCCAGCAGTGATCCTACAGGACCCTACGAGCAGTACTTC. Translated, it gives CASSDPTGPYEQYF.

This chain uses TRBV10-2 with TRBJ2-1, with 7 bases matching TRBD2. V lost 1 base to trimming and J lost 3 bases; unmatched junction nucleotides: 24. Germline CDR1 reads WSHSY; CDR2 reads SAAADI. This CDR3 comprises 22 residues. Here the CDR3 reads CASSELNNGAGEWLTVYNEQFF. CDR3 sequence (DNA): TGCGCCAGCAGTGAGTTAAACAATGGGGCGGGGGAGTGGCTGACGGTCTACAATGAGCAGTTCTTC.

CDR3 in amino acids: CAWSGTQYSNQPQHF. CDR3 DNA sequence: TGTGCCTGGAGTGGGACACAGTATAGCAATCAGCCCCAGCATTTT. This sequence joins TRBV30 and TRBJ1-5; a weak D match, TRBD1 (5 bases). CDR1 and CDR2 (germline): GTSNPN, SVGIG (reference sequence). The CDR3 is made up of 15 amino acids. Trimming pared 1 base from V and 0 bases from J, leaving 10 bases between.

The CDR3 protein is CSAVPSETQYF. In nucleotides, the CDR3 is TGCAGTGCTGTCCCCTCAGAGACCCAGTACTTC. This chain joins TRBV20-1 and TRBJ2-5; D gene unclear. Germline CDR1 is DFQATT and CDR2 is SNEGSKA (reference sequence). The V gene lost 5 bases and the J gene lost 4 bases, with 8 bases spanning the gap. This CDR3 has 11 residues.

J is TRBJ1-2 and V is TRBV5-1, with 7 bases fitting TRBD1. After removal of 4 bases from V and 4 bases from J, the junction contained 4 bases not matched to a gene. Germline-derived CDR1 and CDR2 are SGHRS and YFSETQ. The CDR3 sequence is 13 residues long. CDR3 residues: CASSPRTGYGYTF. Written as DNA, the CDR3 is TGCGCCAGCAGCCCCCGGACAGGCTATGGCTACACCTTC.

The chain links TRBV5-6 to TRBJ1-2, with D perhaps matching TRBD1 (6 bases). V lost 6 bases and J 9 bases, leaving 21 bases between the germline ends. Germline V CDR1 and CDR2: SGHDT, YYEEEE. This CDR3 region has 14 residues. Here the CDR3 reads CASTRDKTVYSYTF. Written as DNA, the CDR3 is TGTGCCAGCACCCGGGACAAGACCGTTTACAGCTACACCTTC.

V usage is TRBV5-4 and J usage is TRBJ2-2, with a possible D match to TRBD1 (6 bases). Per the germline V gene, CDR1 is SGHNT and CDR2 is YYREEE (reference sequence). This CDR3 region has 14 residues. Trimming pared 0 bases from V and 4 bases from J, leaving 7 bases between. The CDR3 nucleotides read TGTGCCAGCAGCTTGGGAGGGGGCACCGGGGAGCTGTTTTTT. It is translated as CASSLGGGTGELFF.

This CDR3 reads CASSLDIGSPYNEQFF. The CDR3 DNA is TGTGCCAGCTCTCTCGACATCGGGAGCCCCTACAATGAGCAGTTCTTC. The chain uses TRBV18 and TRBJ2-1; perhaps TRBD2 as D (6 bases). Looked up from germline, CDR1 is KGHSH and CDR2 is LQKENI. Between the trimmed V and J ends, which lost 6 bases and 2 bases, there was a span of 17 bases. This CDR3 has 16 amino acids.